This T cell receptor (beta chain) was documented in a study of T-cell reconstitution after alpha-beta-depleted transplantation in children. Germline V gene lookup returns CDR1 LNHDA and CDR2 SQIVND (reference sequence). This CDR3 is built from 13 residues. V dropped 7 bases and J dropped 1 base, with 10 bases sitting between them. The TCRbeta library was prepared with unique molecular identifiers. TCRdb processed the PCR reads anew with MiXCR; each CDR3 protein has one entry. Here the sample spans some 140,000 distinct CDR3 sequences, 9.7% being singletons. The material sequenced was PBMCs, mostly from graft donor cells, taken 180 days after TCRalphabeta/CD19-depleted stem cell transplant. V gene TRBV19 combines with J gene TRBJ1-1, with D uncertain. This sequence originates from a girl younger than two who had a stem cell transplant for combined immunodeficiency, so the T cells may come from the graft donor. CDR3 nucleotides: TGTGCCAGTAAGAGGGAGGCGAACACTGAAGCTTTCTTT. As protein: CASKREANTEAFF.